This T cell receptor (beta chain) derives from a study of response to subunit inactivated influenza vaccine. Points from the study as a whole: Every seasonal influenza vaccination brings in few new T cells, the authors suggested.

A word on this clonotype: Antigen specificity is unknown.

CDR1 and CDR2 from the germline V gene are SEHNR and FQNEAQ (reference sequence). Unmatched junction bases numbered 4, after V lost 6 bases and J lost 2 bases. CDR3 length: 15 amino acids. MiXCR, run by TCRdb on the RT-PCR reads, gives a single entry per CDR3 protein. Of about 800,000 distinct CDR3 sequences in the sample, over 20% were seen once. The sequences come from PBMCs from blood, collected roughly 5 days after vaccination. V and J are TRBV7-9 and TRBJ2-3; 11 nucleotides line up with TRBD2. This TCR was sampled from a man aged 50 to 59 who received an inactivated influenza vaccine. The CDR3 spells CASSKTSGNTDTQYF. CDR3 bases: TGTGCCAGCAGTAAGACTAGCGGGAACACAGATACGCAGTATTTT.